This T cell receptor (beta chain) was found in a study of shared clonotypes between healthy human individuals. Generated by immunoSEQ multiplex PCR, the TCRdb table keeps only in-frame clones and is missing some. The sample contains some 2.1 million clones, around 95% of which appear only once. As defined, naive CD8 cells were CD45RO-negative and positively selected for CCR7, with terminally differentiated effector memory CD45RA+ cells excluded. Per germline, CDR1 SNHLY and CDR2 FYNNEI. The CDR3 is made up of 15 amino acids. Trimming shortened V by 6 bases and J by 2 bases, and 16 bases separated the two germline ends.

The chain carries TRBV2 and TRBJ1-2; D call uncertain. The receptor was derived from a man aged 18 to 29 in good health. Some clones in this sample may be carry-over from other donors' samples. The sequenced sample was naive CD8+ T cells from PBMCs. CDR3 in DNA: TGTGCCAGCAGCGGAAGTATCCTAGGCAACTATGGCTACACCTTC. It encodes CASSGSILGNYGYTF.